The count of the clone carrying this TCR beta chain is one. Then a second PCR, running roughly 7 to 11 cycles, was carried out with a sample-barcoded 5' primer and a J-beta primer mix. TCRdb ran MiXCR on the 5' RACE reads and lists one entry per CDR3 protein. Of around 940,000 distinct CDR3 sequences in the sample, 51% were seen once. These data belong to a study of blood T cells in healthy people across ages. The CDR3 is 14 residues long. V lost 3 bases and J lost 5, with 12 bases in between. This TCR was sampled from a woman aged 60-75 years in good health. The chain combines TRBV12-3 or TRBV12-4 with TRBJ2-3; D is ambiguous. The sample taken for sequencing was blood. As DNA, the CDR3 is TGTGCCAGCAGTTTCAACGGAGTACTAGATACGCAGTATTTT. Translation: CASSFNGVLDTQYF.